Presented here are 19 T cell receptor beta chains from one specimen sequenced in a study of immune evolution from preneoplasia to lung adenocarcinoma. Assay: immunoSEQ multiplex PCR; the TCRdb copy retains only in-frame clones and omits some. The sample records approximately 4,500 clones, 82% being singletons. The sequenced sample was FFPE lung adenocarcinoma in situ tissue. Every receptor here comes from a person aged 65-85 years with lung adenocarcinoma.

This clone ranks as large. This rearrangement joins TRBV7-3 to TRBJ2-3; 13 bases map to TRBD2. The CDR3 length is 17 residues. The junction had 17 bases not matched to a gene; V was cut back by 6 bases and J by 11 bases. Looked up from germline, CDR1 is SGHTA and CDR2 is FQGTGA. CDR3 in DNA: TGTGCCAGCAGTCCTACCGGGACTAGCGGGACGGGAGGAGGGCAGTATTTT. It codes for CASSPTGTSGTGGGQYF. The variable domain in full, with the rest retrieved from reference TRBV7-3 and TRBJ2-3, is GAGVSQTPSNKVTEKGKYVELRCDPISGHTALYWYRQSLGQGPEFLIYFQGTGAADDSGLPNDRFFAVRPEGSVSTLKIQRTERGDSAVYLCASSPTGTSGTGGGQYFGPGTRLTVL.

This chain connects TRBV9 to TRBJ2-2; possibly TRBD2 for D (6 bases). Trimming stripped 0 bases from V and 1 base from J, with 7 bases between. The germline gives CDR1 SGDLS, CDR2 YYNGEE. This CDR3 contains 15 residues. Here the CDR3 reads CASSVVSGNTGELFF. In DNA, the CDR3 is TGTGCCAGCAGCGTAGTTAGCGGGAACACCGGGGAGCTGTTTTTT.

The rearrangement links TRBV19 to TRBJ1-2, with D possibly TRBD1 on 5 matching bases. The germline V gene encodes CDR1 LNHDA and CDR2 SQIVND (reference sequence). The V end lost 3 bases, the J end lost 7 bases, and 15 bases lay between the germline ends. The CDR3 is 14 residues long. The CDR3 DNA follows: TGTGCCAGTAGTATTTTTAAGGGGTTAACTGGCTACACCTTC. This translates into CASSIFKGLTGYTF. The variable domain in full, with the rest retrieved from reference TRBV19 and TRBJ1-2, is DGGITQSPKYLFRKEGQNVTLSCEQNLNHDAMYWYRQDPGQGLRLIYYSQIVNDFQKGDIAEGYSVSREKKESFPLTVTSAQKNPTAFYLCASSIFKGLTGYTFGSGTRLTVV.

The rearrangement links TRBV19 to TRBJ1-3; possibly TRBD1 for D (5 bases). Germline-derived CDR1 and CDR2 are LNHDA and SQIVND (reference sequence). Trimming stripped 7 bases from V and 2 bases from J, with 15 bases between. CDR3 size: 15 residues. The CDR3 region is CASIVGQTTGNTIYF. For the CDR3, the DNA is TGTGCCAGTATCGTGGGGCAGACTACTGGAAACACCATATATTTT.

Written as DNA, the CDR3 is TGTGCCAGCAGCCCCAGCCCTAATGAAAAACTGTTTTTT. Its translation is CASSPSPNEKLFF. The chain is built from TRBV27 and TRBJ1-4; no clear D gene. The V end lost 6 bases, the J end lost 3 bases, and 8 bases lay between the germline ends. CDR1 and CDR2 from the germline V gene are MNHEY and SMNVEV (reference sequence). This CDR3 is 13 amino acids long.

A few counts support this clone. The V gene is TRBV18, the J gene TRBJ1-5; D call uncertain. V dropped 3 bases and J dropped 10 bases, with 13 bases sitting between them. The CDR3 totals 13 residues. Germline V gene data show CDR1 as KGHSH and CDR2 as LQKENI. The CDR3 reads CASSPTPTAPQHF. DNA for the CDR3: TGTGCCAGCTCACCGACCCCAACCGCACCCCAGCATTTT.

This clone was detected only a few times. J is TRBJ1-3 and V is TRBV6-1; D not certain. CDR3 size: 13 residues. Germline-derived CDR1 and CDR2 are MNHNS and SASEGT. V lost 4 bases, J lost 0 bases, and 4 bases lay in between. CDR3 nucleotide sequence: TGTGCCAGCAGTGGACGCTCTGGAAACACCATATATTTT. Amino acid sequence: CASSGRSGNTIYF.

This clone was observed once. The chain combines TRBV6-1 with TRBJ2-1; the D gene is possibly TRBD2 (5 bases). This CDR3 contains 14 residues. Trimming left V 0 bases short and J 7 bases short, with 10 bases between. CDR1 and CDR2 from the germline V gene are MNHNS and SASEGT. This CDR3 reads CASSEARGINEQFF. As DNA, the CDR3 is TGTGCCAGCAGTGAAGCTCGGGGAATTAATGAGCAGTTCTTC.

The CDR3 bases are TGCAGCGTTGCCGCGCTCCTCTCCTACAATGAGCAGTTCTTC. Translation: CSVAALLSYNEQFF. J is TRBJ2-1 and V is TRBV29-1; D unresolved. The germline V and J ends were trimmed by 4 bases and 0 bases, with 10 bases remaining between them. The length of the CDR3 is 14 residues. The germline CDR1 and CDR2 sequences are SQVTM and ANQGSEA.

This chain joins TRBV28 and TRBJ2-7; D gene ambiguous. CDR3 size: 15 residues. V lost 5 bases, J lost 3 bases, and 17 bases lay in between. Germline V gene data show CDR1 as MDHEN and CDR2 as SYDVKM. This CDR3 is CASSAPRAQGYEQYF. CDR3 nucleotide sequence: TGTGCCAGCAGTGCGCCCCGGGCCCAAGGCTACGAGCAGTACTTC.

CDR3 loop: CASSPGANVLTF. CDR3 DNA: TGTGCCAGCAGCCCGGGGGCCAACGTCCTGACTTTC. The chain has TRBV14 and TRBJ2-6; D uncertain. Trimming left V 4 bases short and J 4 bases short, with 2 bases between. There are 12 residues in the CDR3. CDR1 SGHDN and CDR2 FVKESK come from the germline V gene.

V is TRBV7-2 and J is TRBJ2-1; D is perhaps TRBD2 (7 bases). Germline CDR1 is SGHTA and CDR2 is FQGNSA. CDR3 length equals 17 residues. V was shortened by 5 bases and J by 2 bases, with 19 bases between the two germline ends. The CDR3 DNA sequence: TGTGCCAGCAGCAAGAGGGGGTCTAGCGGTCCCTACAATGAGCAGTTCTTC. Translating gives CASSKRGSSGPYNEQFF.

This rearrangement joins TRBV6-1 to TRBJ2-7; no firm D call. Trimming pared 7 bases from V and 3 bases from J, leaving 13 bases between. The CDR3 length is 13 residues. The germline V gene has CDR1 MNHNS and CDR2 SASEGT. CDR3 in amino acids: CASTRNTYYEQYF. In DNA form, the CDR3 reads TGTGCCAGCACTAGAAACACTTACTACGAGCAGTACTTC.

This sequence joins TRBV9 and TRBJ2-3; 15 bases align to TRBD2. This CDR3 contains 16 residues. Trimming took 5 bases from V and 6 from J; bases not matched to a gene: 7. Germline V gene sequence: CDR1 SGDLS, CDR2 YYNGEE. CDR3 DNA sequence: TGTGCCAGCAGGCCCGCCGGGACTAGCGGGGGGGATACGCAGTATTTT. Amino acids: CASRPAGTSGGDTQYF. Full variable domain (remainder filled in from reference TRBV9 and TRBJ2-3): DSGVTQTPKHLITATGQRVTLRCSPRSGDLSVYWYQQSLDQGLQFLIQYYNGEERAKGNILERFSAQQFPDLHSELNLSSLELGDSALYFCASRPAGTSGGDTQYFGPGTRLTVL.

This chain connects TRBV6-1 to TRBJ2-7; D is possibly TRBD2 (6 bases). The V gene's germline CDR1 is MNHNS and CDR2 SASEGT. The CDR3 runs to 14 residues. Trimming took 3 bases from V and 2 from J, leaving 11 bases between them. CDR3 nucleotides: TGTGCCAGCAGTGATGCGGGGCTACCCTACGAGCAGTACTTC. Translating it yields CASSDAGLPYEQYF.

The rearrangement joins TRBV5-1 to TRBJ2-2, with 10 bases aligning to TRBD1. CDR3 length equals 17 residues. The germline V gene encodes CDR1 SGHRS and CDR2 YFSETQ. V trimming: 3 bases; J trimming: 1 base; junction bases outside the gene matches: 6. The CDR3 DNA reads TGCGCCAGCAGCTCACCCCGGACAGGGGGGAACACCGGGGAGCTGTTTTTT. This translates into CASSSPRTGGNTGELFF.

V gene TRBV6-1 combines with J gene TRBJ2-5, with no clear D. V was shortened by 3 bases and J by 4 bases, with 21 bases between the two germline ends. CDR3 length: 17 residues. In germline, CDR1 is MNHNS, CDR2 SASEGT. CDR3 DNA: TGTGCCAGCAGTGAGTTTGTAGAAGATCCCGGCCCAGAGACCCAGTACTTC. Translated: CASSEFVEDPGPETQYF.

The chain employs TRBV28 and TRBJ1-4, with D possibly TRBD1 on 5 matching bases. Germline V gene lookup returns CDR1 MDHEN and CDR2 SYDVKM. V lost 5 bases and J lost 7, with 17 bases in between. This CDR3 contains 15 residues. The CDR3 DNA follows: TGTGCCAGCAGTCCGATGGGGGGACCGGCTGAAAAACTGTTTTTT. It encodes CASSPMGGPAEKLFF.

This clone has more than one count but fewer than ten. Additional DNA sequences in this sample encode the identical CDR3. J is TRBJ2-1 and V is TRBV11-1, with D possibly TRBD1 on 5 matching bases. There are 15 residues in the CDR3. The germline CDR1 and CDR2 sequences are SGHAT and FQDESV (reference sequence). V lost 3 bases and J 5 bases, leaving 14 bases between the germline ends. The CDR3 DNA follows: TGTGCCAGCAGCTTGGACATCTATGAGGACAATGAGCAGTTCTTC. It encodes CASSLDIYEDNEQFF.